Below, one TCR beta chain is given with its context. Its antigen is unknown. This sample is drawn from a study of vaccination effects on CD4 cells after COVID-19. Study in general: The vaccine given was either BNT162b2 or mRNA-1273, in two doses.

Broader study findings: No early post-infection timepoints were available in the study, which also included few convalescent patients. Vaccine- and infection-induced clones showed marked clonal contraction late following vaccination.

The CDR3 loop spans 13 amino acids. The germline gives CDR1 LGHDT, CDR2 YNNKEL (reference sequence). Trimming shortened V by 0 bases and J by 7 bases, and 9 bases separated the two germline ends. Only in-frame clones appear in the TCRdb table, and some are missing; sequencing was by immunoSEQ multiplex PCR. The top ten hold around 17% of the sample, which has 55,000 or so clones, roughly 70% seen once. The ViraFEST assay expanded antigen-specific CD4+ T cells with viral peptide pools before sequencing. Upon completion of 10 to 11 days in culture, CD4+ T cells were isolated. Vaccine recipients had no previous SARS-CoV-2 infection; their nucleocapsid antibodies were negative. Replacing half the medium with IL-2 medium was done on days 3 and 7.

The sequence was collected from a human donor who received a COVID-19 vaccine. The starting material was CD4+ T cells from PBMCs cultured with SARS-CoV-2 spike peptides, obtained before COVID-19 vaccination. This chain connects TRBV3-1 (or the pseudogene TRBV3-2) to TRBJ1-2; no definite D call. The CDR3 bases are TGTGCCAGCAGCCAAGACCGTGGTTTTGGCTACACCTTC. This encodes CASSQDRGFGYTF.